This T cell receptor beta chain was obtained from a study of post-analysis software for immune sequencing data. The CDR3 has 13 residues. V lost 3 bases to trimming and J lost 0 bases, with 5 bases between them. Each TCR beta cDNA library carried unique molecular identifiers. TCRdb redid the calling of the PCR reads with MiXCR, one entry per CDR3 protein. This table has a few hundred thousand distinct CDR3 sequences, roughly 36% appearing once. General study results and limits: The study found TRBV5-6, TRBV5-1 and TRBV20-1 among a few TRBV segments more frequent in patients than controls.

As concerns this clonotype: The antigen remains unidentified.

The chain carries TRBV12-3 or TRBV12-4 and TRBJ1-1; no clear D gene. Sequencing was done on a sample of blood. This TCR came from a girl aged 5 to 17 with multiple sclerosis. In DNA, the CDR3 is TGTGCCAGCAGTTTGTCCCTGAACACTGAAGCTTTCTTT. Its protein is CASSLSLNTEAFF.